One sample yielded the 26 T cell receptor beta chains listed below, sequenced in a study of T-cell reconstitution after alpha-beta-depleted transplantation in children. The authors prepared the TCRbeta library with unique molecular identifiers. TCRdb independently ran MiXCR on the PCR reads; one entry per CDR3 protein. The sample lists 600,000 to 700,000 distinct CDR3 sequences; approximately 16% were seen once. The source material was PBMCs from the stem cell graft donor, sampled from the stem cell graft. Source of these receptors: a human donor who donated a stem cell graft to a child with acute myeloid leukemia.

This clonotype has a count of ten or more. This rearrangement joins TRBV6-1 to TRBJ2-7, with no clear D. The CDR3 spans 12 residues. Germline CDR1 and CDR2: MNHNS and SASEGT. Between the trimmed V and J ends, which lost 3 bases and 3 bases, there was a span of 6 bases. This CDR3 reads CASSDMGYEQYV. As DNA, the CDR3 is TGTGCCAGCAGTGATATGGGCTACGAGCAGTACGTC.

The V and J genes are TRBV7-2 and TRBJ1-2; tentative D call: TRBD1 (5 bases). The germline V gene has CDR1 SGHTA and CDR2 FQGNSA. Trimming took off 3 bases at V and 3 bases at J, with 8 bases between the two ends. The CDR3 is 13 residues long. CDR3 coding DNA: TGTGCCAGCAGCTTCCCCAGGGACTATGGCTACACCTTC. This codes for CASSFPRDYGYTF.

This clonotype was counted a few times. The chain employs TRBV7-2 and TRBJ2-5; 7 positions agree with TRBD2. Trimming removed 6 bases from V and 3 bases from J; junction bases left unmatched: 10. This CDR3 comprises 15 residues. Germline V gene sequence: CDR1 SGHTA, CDR2 FQGNSA. The CDR3 DNA reads as TGTGCCAGCAGTCCTTCTAGCGGAATAAAAGAGACCCAGTACTTC. Its translation is CASSPSSGIKETQYF. The full variable domain, completed using reference TRBV7-2 and TRBJ2-5, is GAGVSQSPSNKVTEKGKDVELRCDPISGHTALYWYRQSLGQGLEFLIYFQGNSAPDKSGLPSDRFSAERTGGSVSTLTIQRTQQEDSAVYLCASSPSSGIKETQYFGPGTRLLVL.

This sequence joins TRBV9 and TRBJ1-3; D gene unclear. The CDR3 loop spans 15 amino acids. Between the trimmed V and J ends, which lost 3 bases and 2 bases, there was a span of 12 bases. Germline loops: CDR1 SGDLS, CDR2 YYNGEE. CDR3 amino acids: CASSAQTAPGNTIYF. The CDR3 bases are TGTGCCAGCAGCGCTCAGACTGCCCCTGGAAACACCATATATTTT. The whole variable domain, filled in from reference TRBV9 and TRBJ1-3, reads DSGVTQTPKHLITATGQRVTLRCSPRSGDLSVYWYQQSLDQGLQFLIQYYNGEERAKGNILERFSAQQFPDLHSELNLSSLELGDSALYFCASSAQTAPGNTIYFGEGSWLTVV.

The chain couples TRBV7-9 to TRBJ2-1; D unclear. The V end was cut by 1 base, the J end by 0 bases, with 7 bases between. Germline V gives CDR1 SEHNR, CDR2 FQNEAQ (reference sequence). CDR3 length: 15 residues. The CDR3 here is CASSLGHRSYNEQFF. CDR3 bases: TGTGCCAGCAGCTTAGGACATCGCTCCTACAATGAGCAGTTCTTC.

This clonotype has at least ten counts. The rearrangement joins TRBV20-1 to TRBJ2-1, with D tentatively TRBD1 or TRBD2 (5 bases each). The V gene lost 3 bases and the J gene lost 11 bases, with 11 bases spanning the gap. The germline CDR1 and CDR2 sequences are DFQATT and SNEGSKA (reference sequence). The CDR3 loop spans 11 amino acids. The chain's CDR3 is CSASPGAQQFF. DNA of the CDR3: TGCAGTGCTAGCCCCGGGGCTCAGCAGTTCTTC.

The V gene is TRBV25-1, the J gene TRBJ2-1; possible D gene TRBD2, 6 bases. V dropped 2 bases and J dropped 2 bases, with 13 bases sitting between them. Germline CDR1 is MGHDK and CDR2 is SYGVNS. The CDR3 length is 16 residues. The CDR3 DNA follows: TGTGCCAGCAGTGAAGTAGGCCGCGGGACCTACAATGAGCAGTTCTTC. Protein: CASSEVGRGTYNEQFF.

V gene TRBV6-2 or TRBV6-3 combines with J gene TRBJ1-6; D ambiguous. The CDR3 totals 14 residues. Germline V CDR1 and CDR2: MNHEY, SVGEGT. V was pared by 11 bases and J by 6 bases, with 17 bases between. The CDR3 DNA reads TGTGCCGCCAAGGGCGCGCAACCTAATTCACCCCTCCACTTT. It translates to CAAKGAQPNSPLHF.

V usage is TRBV15 and J usage is TRBJ2-3, with 10 bases matching TRBD2. J lost 2 bases, V lost 1 base, and 12 bases had no gene match. The CDR3 length is 19 residues. The germline CDR1 and CDR2 sequences are LNHNV and YYDKDF (reference sequence). Here the CDR3 DNA reads TGTGCCACCAGCAGAGCCCCCCACCTAGCGGGGGTTATCACAGATACGCAGTATTTT. This sequence encodes CATSRAPHLAGVITDTQYF. The full variable domain, in which reference TRBV15 and TRBJ2-3 provide the parts outside the CDR3, is DAMVIQNPRYQVTQFGKPVTLSCSQTLNHNVMYWYQQKSSQAPKLLFHYYDKDFNNEADTPDNFQSRRPNTSFCFLDIRSPGLGDTAMYLCATSRAPHLAGVITDTQYFGPGTRLTVL.

This clonotype was detected only a few times. V and J are TRBV10-3 and TRBJ2-2; TRBD2 agrees at 11 bases. This CDR3 has 16 amino acids. Unmatched junction bases numbered 2, after V lost 0 bases and J lost 5 bases. Germline values: CDR1 ENHRY, CDR2 SYGVKD. CDR3: CAISESGTSGTGELFF. Written as DNA, the CDR3 is TGTGCCATCAGTGAGTCCGGGACTAGCGGAACCGGGGAGCTGTTTTTT.

This clonotype was detected many times. J is TRBJ2-5 and V is TRBV13; possibly TRBD2 for D (7 bases). This CDR3 is 14 amino acids long. V lost 4 bases and J 4 bases, leaving 13 bases between the germline ends. Germline V lookup: CDR1 PRHDT, CDR2 FYEKMQ (reference sequence). The CDR3 sequence: CASSSGGQGETQYF. As DNA, the CDR3 is TGTGCCAGCAGCTCCGGGGGGCAGGGAGAGACCCAGTACTTC.

This chain joins TRBV7-2 and TRBJ2-5; 9 bases are shared with TRBD2. J was trimmed by 2 bases and V by 5 bases; bases with no gene match: 12. The CDR3 is 17 amino acids. Looked up from germline, CDR1 is SGHTA and CDR2 is FQGNSA. The CDR3 coding sequence is TGTGCCAGCAGCCCTGGTCCTAGCGGGGTTCGACAAGAGACCCAGTACTTC. This translates into CASSPGPSGVRQETQYF.

The CDR3 here is CASDLGSGNTIYF. The CDR3 DNA reads as TGTGCCAGCGACCTGGGCTCTGGAAACACCATATATTTT. This chain uses TRBV7-2 with TRBJ1-3, with D unresolved. Looked up from germline, CDR1 is SGHTA and CDR2 is FQGNSA. CDR3 length equals 13 residues. V was trimmed by 8 bases and J by 0 bases, leaving 8 bases between them.

V and J are TRBV7-9 and TRBJ2-1; D might be TRBD1 (6 bases). V shed 5 bases and J shed 10 bases, with 12 bases lying between them. Looked up from germline, CDR1 is SEHNR and CDR2 is FQNEAQ (reference sequence). The CDR3 has 12 residues. The CDR3 here is CASSLGTLEQFF. The CDR3 DNA reads TGTGCCAGCAGCCTCGGGACATTGGAGCAGTTCTTC.

This clonotype was detected only a few times. This chain joins TRBV11-1 and TRBJ2-7, with D tentatively TRBD2 (6 bases). The CDR3 totals 15 residues. The germline CDR1 and CDR2 sequences are SGHAT and FQDESV (reference sequence). Trimming stripped 0 bases from V and 4 bases from J, with 13 bases between. The CDR3 spells CASSLAAAGRYEQYV. Written as DNA, the CDR3 is TGTGCCAGCAGCTTAGCAGCAGCTGGGAGGTACGAGCAGTACGTC.

This clonotype was found many times. This sequence joins TRBV20-1 and TRBJ1-2; TRBD1 is a possible D gene (5 bases). The ends were cut back, 1 base at V and 4 bases at J, with 13 bases in the middle. The CDR3 extends over 14 amino acids. Germline values: CDR1 DFQATT, CDR2 SNEGSKA (reference sequence). The CDR3 reads CSARGGNNFYGYTF. Here the CDR3 DNA reads TGCAGTGCTAGAGGGGGGAACAACTTCTATGGCTACACCTTC.

This chain uses TRBV12-3 or TRBV12-4 with TRBJ1-5; D gene ambiguous. Between the trimmed V and J ends, which lost 1 base and 7 bases, there was a span of 11 bases. This CDR3 has 14 residues. In DNA form, the CDR3 reads TGTGCCAGCAGTTTAGTGTCCCCTTCCCAGCCCCAGCATTTT. Translation: CASSLVSPSQPQHF.

This clonotype was picked up a small number of times. V is TRBV20-1 and J is TRBJ2-7; D possibly corresponds to TRBD2 (6 bases). The CDR3 has 11 residues. Germline CDR1 is DFQATT and CDR2 is SNEGSKA (reference sequence). V gave up 5 bases and J gave up 5 bases, with 10 bases separating them. CDR3 DNA sequence: TGCAGTGCTTGGAGGGTCAACGAGCAGTACTTC. Its translation is CSAWRVNEQYF.

This clonotype was seen only once. J is TRBJ2-1 and V is TRBV27; the D gene is possibly TRBD2 (6 bases). Germline V gene data show CDR1 as MNHEY and CDR2 as SMNVEV (reference sequence). V was trimmed by 2 bases and J by 2 bases, leaving 10 bases between them. This CDR3 has 15 residues. CDR3 amino acids: CASSLAGSAYNEQFF. In DNA form, the CDR3 reads TGTGCCAGCAGTTTAGCGGGGAGCGCCTACAATGAGCAGTTCTTC.

There are a few counts of this clonotype. The chain carries TRBV6-5 and TRBJ1-5; a possible D gene is TRBD1 (5 bases). Trimming cost V 2 bases and J 6 bases, with 11 bases left between them. The germline CDR1 and CDR2 sequences are MNHEY and SVGAGI. This CDR3 is 14 amino acids long. CDR3 DNA sequence: TGTGCCAGCAGTTACGGAGGGGAGGGTCAGCCCCAGCATTTT. Its translation: CASSYGGEGQPQHF.

This sequence joins TRBV7-2 and TRBJ1-3; D perhaps matches TRBD1 (6 bases). V was clipped by 1 base and J by 7 bases, with 20 bases between them. CDR1 is SGHTA and CDR2 is FQGNSA in the germline V gene. CDR3 size: 17 residues. The CDR3 loop is CASSLGYPGAGDNTIYF. As DNA, the CDR3 is TGTGCCAGCAGCTTAGGATATCCTGGTGCAGGGGATAACACCATATATTTT.

The chain has TRBV29-1 and TRBJ2-1, with a tentative D call TRBD2 (7 bases). In germline, CDR1 is SQVTM, CDR2 ANQGSEA. This CDR3 has 21 amino acids. V lost 6 bases to trimming and J lost 0 bases, with 33 bases between them. The CDR3 here is CSVPREGGLVVLSYSYNEQFF. The CDR3 nucleotides are TGCAGCGTCCCCAGGGAGGGGGGCCTTGTAGTTTTGTCTTACTCCTACAATGAGCAGTTCTTC.

This clonotype was seen a handful of times. The chain is built from TRBV7-7 and TRBJ2-6; unclear D gene. Germline CDR1 reads SSHAT; CDR2 reads FNYEAQ (reference sequence). The CDR3 extends over 19 amino acids. V gave up 5 bases and J gave up 0 bases, with 20 bases separating them. CDR3 DNA: TGTGCCAGCAGCCGCACGGCTCGGGCAGCTAACTCTGGGGCCAACGTCCTGACTTTC. Its protein product is CASSRTARAANSGANVLTF. The entire variable domain, with the rest obtained from reference TRBV7-7 and TRBJ2-6, is as follows: GAGVSQSPRYKVTKRGQDVTLRCDPISSHATLYWYQQALGQGPEFLTYFNYEAQPDKSGLPSDRFSAERPEGSISTLTIQRTEQRDSAMYRCASSRTARAANSGANVLTFGAGSRLTVL.

This clonotype was counted only a few times. The V and J genes are TRBV12-3 or TRBV12-4 and TRBJ2-7, with a weak D call TRBD1 (6 bases). This CDR3 has 15 amino acids. V lost 4 bases to trimming and J lost 0 bases, with 13 bases between them. The CDR3 loop reads CASSSYRVSSYEQYF. The CDR3 DNA reads TGTGCCAGCAGTTCCTACAGGGTTAGCTCCTACGAGCAGTACTTC.

Turning to this clonotype: It may be a read error: a sequence one base away is much more abundant. This CDR3 fails to terminate in the conserved phenylalanine or tryptophan, so it likely reflects a read error. The chain recombines TRBV6-5 with TRBJ2-1; tentative D call: TRBD2 (5 bases). Germline CDR1 MNHEY, CDR2 SVGAGI. This CDR3 contains 11 residues. V lost 7 bases and J 8 bases, leaving 9 bases between the germline ends. CDR3 nucleotides: TGTGCCAGCACCAGAGCGGATGAGCAGTTCTCC. This encodes CASTRADEQFS.

The genes are TRBV20-1 and TRBJ1-2; TRBD1 aligns across 8 bases. Germline CDR1 and CDR2: DFQATT and SNEGSKA (reference sequence). V was pared by 5 bases and J by 7 bases, with 9 bases of the junction left unmatched. The CDR3 consists of 13 residues. The CDR3 loop is CSASGQGAGGYTF. The CDR3 DNA is TGCAGTGCTTCCGGGCAGGGGGCGGGTGGCTACACCTTC.